This T cell receptor beta chain is drawn from a study of cytomegalovirus exposure and HLA in healthy donors. Donors were ostensibly healthy at sampling, although undocumented immune exposures were probable. The CDR3 totals 16 residues. Losses at the gene ends were 0 bases for V and 7 bases for J; bases not matched to a gene: 10. Germline V gene sequence: CDR1 SGHRS, CDR2 YFSETQ. Vbeta (60) and Jbeta (13) primers were used in the PCR. Original handling: A later analysis tallied 75 million to 80 million unique TCR beta chains, about 9.9 million of them shared. Clones were read by immunoSEQ multiplex PCR, and TCRdb kept only the in-frame ones, dropping some. The V and J calls and clone size were taken over from that table, and D and trimming were inferred from the DNA. The sample consists of some 160,000 clones, 85% of them appearing once. Concerning this clone: The target antigen is unknown.

Regarding the study as a whole: Exclusion applied to some V segments, including TRBV6-2 and TRBV6-3, as they were indistinguishable. Upon later analysis, TCR association rates were observed to vary by HLA locus, being highest for DRB1 and lowest for HLA-C.

The receptor's source is a young man in good health and CMV-seropositive. Specimen: PBMCs. The chain combines TRBV5-1 with TRBJ2-3; TRBD2 matches at 8 bases. CDR3: CASSLAGGGLLHTQYF. DNA of the CDR3: TGCGCCAGCAGCTTGGCCGGGGGGGGCCTTCTCCATACGCAGTATTTT.